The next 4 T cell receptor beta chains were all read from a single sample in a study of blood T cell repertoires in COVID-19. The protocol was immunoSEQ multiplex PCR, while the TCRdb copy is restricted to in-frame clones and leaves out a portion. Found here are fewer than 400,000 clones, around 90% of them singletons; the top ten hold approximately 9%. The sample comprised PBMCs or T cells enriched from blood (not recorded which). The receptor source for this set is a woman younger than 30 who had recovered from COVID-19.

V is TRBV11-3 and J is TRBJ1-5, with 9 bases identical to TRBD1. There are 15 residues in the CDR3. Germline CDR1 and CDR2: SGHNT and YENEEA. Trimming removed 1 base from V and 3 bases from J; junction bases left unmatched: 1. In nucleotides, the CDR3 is TGTGCCAGCAGCTTAGGACAGGGGGACAATCAGCCCCAGCATTTT. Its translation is CASSLGQGDNQPQHF.

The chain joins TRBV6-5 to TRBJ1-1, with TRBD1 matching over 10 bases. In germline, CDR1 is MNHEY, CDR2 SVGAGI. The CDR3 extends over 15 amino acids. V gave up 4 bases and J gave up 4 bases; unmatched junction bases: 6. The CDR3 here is CASSWADRGITEAFF. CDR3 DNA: TGTGCCAGCAGTTGGGCGGACAGGGGGATCACTGAAGCTTTCTTT.

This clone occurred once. The CDR3 sequence is CASSATGAVIGNTIYF. The CDR3 DNA sequence: TGTGCCAGCAGCGCCACAGGGGCCGTTATTGGAAACACCATATATTTT. The J gene is TRBJ1-3, the V gene TRBV9, with 7 bases that match TRBD1. The CDR3 length is 16 residues. CDR1 and CDR2 from the germline V gene are SGDLS and YYNGEE. The V segment lost 3 bases and the J segment 3 bases; nucleotides outside the gene matches: 9.

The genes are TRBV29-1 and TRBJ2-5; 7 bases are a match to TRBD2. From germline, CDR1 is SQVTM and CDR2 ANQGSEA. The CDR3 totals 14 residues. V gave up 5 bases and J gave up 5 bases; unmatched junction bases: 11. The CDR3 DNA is TGCAGCGTTCCCTCCGGGCTAGCGGATGAGACCCAGTACTTC. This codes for CSVPSGLADETQYF.